Included here is one TCR beta chain sequence, with context. Its antigen is currently unknown. Unique molecular identifiers were present on the cDNA, which also gained a universal primer site by template switching. TCRdb re-analysed the 5' RACE reads in MiXCR, keeping a single row per CDR3 protein. Among around 960,000 distinct CDR3 sequences listed, 9% to 15% were seen once. This sample was included in a study of identical twins. Trimming removed 0 bases from V and 0 bases from J, with 7 bases in between. The CDR3 extends over 15 amino acids. Germline loops: CDR1 SGHRS, CDR2 YFSETQ. Donors uniformly comprised healthy Caucasians. Overall study results and limits: Rather than following the same donors, the conclusions depended on cross-sectional statistical analysis. Twins showed weaker excess sharing in their beta out-of-frame sequences.

In addition, the sample was reused for a study of yellow fever vaccine responses in identical twins.

The source of this sequence is a woman aged 18-29 years in good health. This sequence joins TRBV5-1 and TRBJ2-4; no firm D call. The sequencing input was PBMCs. The chain's CDR3 is CASSLGDLAKNIQYF. CDR3 DNA sequence: TGCGCCAGCAGCTTGGGAGACTTAGCCAAAAACATTCAGTACTTC.